A single sample gave rise to the 16 T cell receptor beta chains below, sequenced in a study of beta chain features in type 1 diabetes. Sequencing targeted expressed TCRB transcripts, as all isolated RNA had been reverse transcribed. TCRdb's copy holds only in-frame clones and misses some; the assay was immunoSEQ multiplex PCR. This sample has 330,000 or so clones, with 13% to 15% found just once. What was sequenced was central memory CD4+ T cells from blood. These receptors were collected from a man aged 30 to 39 in good health.

The table lists this clone with a few counts. The chain combines TRBV5-1 with TRBJ1-1; tentatively, D is TRBD1 (5 bases). Trimming cost V 0 bases and J 1 base, with 7 bases left between them. Germline V gene data show CDR1 as SGHRS and CDR2 as YFSETQ. This CDR3 comprises 14 residues. CDR3: CASSLERGNTEAFF. The CDR3 nucleotides read TGCGCCAGCAGCTTGGAGAGGGGGAACACTGAAGCTTTCTTT.

In this sample, this clone turned up a few times. The genes are TRBV27 and TRBJ1-4, with D possibly matching TRBD1 (5 bases). CDR1 is MNHEY and CDR2 is SMNVEV in the germline V gene (reference sequence). The CDR3 runs 14 residues. Trimming took 6 bases from V and 4 from J, leaving 12 bases between them. The CDR3 sequence is CASSPTAVNEKLFF. The CDR3 nucleotides read TGTGCCAGCAGCCCGACAGCCGTTAATGAAAAACTGTTTTTT.

This clone was seen many times. The chain links TRBV28 to TRBJ1-2; D unresolved. The CDR3 is made up of 13 amino acids. The germline CDR1 and CDR2 sequences are MDHEN and SYDVKM. V was shortened by 6 bases and J by 8 bases, with 16 bases between the two germline ends. The CDR3 DNA is TGTGCCAGCAGCCACGGGCAGGCGGAAGGCTACACCTTC. Protein: CASSHGQAEGYTF.

The sample holds a few counts of this clone. This chain joins TRBV7-2 and TRBJ2-7; 7 nucleotides agree with TRBD1. Germline V lookup: CDR1 SGHTA, CDR2 FQGNSA. The junction had 13 bases not matched to a gene; V was cut back by 5 bases and J by 6 bases. This CDR3 comprises 15 residues. The CDR3 nucleotides read TGTGCCAGCAGCCCGGGACAGAGCACGCTCGGCGAGCAGTACTTC. This translates into CASSPGQSTLGEQYF. Using reference TRBV7-2 and TRBJ2-7 for the parts outside the CDR3, the full variable domain is GAGVSQSPSNKVTEKGKDVELRCDPISGHTALYWYRQSLGQGLEFLIYFQGNSAPDKSGLPSDRFSAERTGGSVSTLTIQRTQQEDSAVYLCASSPGQSTLGEQYFGPGTRLTVT.

This clone was seen more than once but under ten times. This chain joins TRBV29-1 and TRBJ2-6; 7 positions match TRBD1. The germline V gene has CDR1 SQVTM and CDR2 ANQGSEA. The J segment lost 3 bases and the V segment lost 6 bases, leaving 8 bases of the junction unmatched. The CDR3 is 15 amino acids. CDR3 nucleotides: TGCAGCGTCGGGACAGCCCTTAATGGGGCCAACGTCCTGACTTTC. Translating gives CSVGTALNGANVLTF.

This clone has more than one count but fewer than ten. This chain connects TRBV13 to TRBJ2-6; D is unclear. The CDR3 length is 15 residues. V was pared by 5 bases and J by 4 bases, with 12 bases between. Germline V gene data show CDR1 as PRHDT and CDR2 as FYEKMQ (reference sequence). Here the CDR3 reads CASSLDGSGANVLTF. CDR3 nucleotides: TGTGCCAGCAGCCTGGACGGCTCGGGGGCCAACGTCCTGACTTTC. Complete variable domain (other parts from reference TRBV13 and TRBJ2-6): AAGVIQSPRHLIKEKRETATLKCYPIPRHDTVYWYQQGPGQDPQFLISFYEKMQSDKGSIPDRFSAQQFSDYHSELNMSSLELGDSALYFCASSLDGSGANVLTFGAGSRLTVL.

This clone was seen only a few times. At one end, the junction sequence differs from germline, possibly due to a read error. The genes are TRBV6-6 and TRBJ1-5; TRBD1 might be the D (6 bases). The length of the CDR3 is 15 residues. In germline, CDR1 is MNHNY, CDR2 SVGAGI (reference sequence). CDR3 DNA: TGTGCCATCAGTGACGGAGGAGGGGGGTATCAGCCCCAGCATTTT. It yields the protein CAISDGGGGYQPQHF.

This sequence joins TRBV6-5 and TRBJ2-7, with TRBD1 as a possible D gene (6 bases). Germline-derived CDR1 and CDR2 are MNHEY and SVGAGI. With 4 bases removed from V and 3 bases from J, the gap between germline ends came to 13 bases. The length of the CDR3 is 14 residues. The CDR3 bases are TGTGCCAGCAGTTCTACCGTGGACAGCTACGAGCAGTACTTC. Translation gives CASSSTVDSYEQYF.

This clone was counted many times. The chain is built from TRBV18 and TRBJ2-1; no clear D gene. The CDR3 covers 14 residues. V was trimmed by 9 bases and J by 0 bases, leaving 12 bases between them. Germline CDR1 KGHSH, CDR2 LQKENI. CDR3: CASLTELSYNEQFF. DNA of the CDR3: TGTGCCAGTTTGACTGAGCTCTCCTACAATGAGCAGTTCTTC.

This chain connects TRBV18 to TRBJ1-5; D possibly corresponds to TRBD1 (6 bases). Trimming took 4 bases from V and 2 from J, leaving 21 bases between them. Germline CDR1 and CDR2: KGHSH and LQKENI. CDR3 length: 18 amino acids. CDR3 residues: CASSRDRTVSEGNQPQHF. The CDR3 DNA sequence: TGTGCCAGCTCACGCGATAGGACAGTGTCTGAGGGCAATCAGCCCCAGCATTTT.

The chain joins TRBV5-4 to TRBJ2-1; D gene ambiguous. V lost 7 bases and J 8 bases, leaving 25 bases between the germline ends. The CDR3 has 16 amino acids. Germline-derived CDR1 and CDR2 are SGHNT and YYREEE (reference sequence). CDR3 protein: CASERNQPHLSDEQFF. In DNA, the CDR3 is TGTGCCAGCGAGCGAAACCAGCCCCATTTGAGCGATGAGCAGTTCTTC.

The rearrangement joins TRBV7-9 to TRBJ1-2, with unresolved D. The germline V and J ends were trimmed by 2 bases and 5 bases, with 9 bases remaining between them. The CDR3 is 13 amino acids. Germline V CDR1 and CDR2: SEHNR, FQNEAQ (reference sequence). CDR3: CASSLHQEYGYTF. CDR3 DNA sequence: TGTGCCAGCAGCTTACACCAAGAATATGGCTACACCTTC.

This clone was picked up a small number of times. In DNA, the CDR3 is TGTGCCAGCAGTTACTCGAGGGGCAGCACAGATACGCAGTATTTT. Its translation is CASSYSRGSTDTQYF. The chain has TRBV6-6 and TRBJ2-3; D may be TRBD1 or TRBD2 (5 bases each). The CDR3 sequence is 15 residues long. Germline CDR1 and CDR2: MNHNY and SVGAGI (reference sequence). Trimming took 0 bases from V and 0 from J, leaving 7 bases between them.

The sample holds a few counts of this clone. The genes are TRBV29-1 and TRBJ1-6, with 12 bases fitting TRBD1. CDR1 SQVTM and CDR2 ANQGSEA come from the germline V gene. V was pared by 1 base and J by 5 bases, with 9 bases of the junction left unmatched. The CDR3 is 18 amino acids. CDR3 in amino acids: CSVEGDRGPTLDNSPLHF. The CDR3 DNA reads TGCAGCGTTGAAGGGGACAGGGGGCCCACTTTGGATAATTCACCCCTCCACTTT.

The CDR3 DNA reads TGTGCCAGCAGTGGGCTCCGGGGTCTTAATGAAAAACTGTTTTTT. Protein product: CASSGLRGLNEKLFF. The chain couples TRBV6-1 to TRBJ1-4; D unresolved. Between the trimmed V and J ends, which lost 4 bases and 4 bases, there was a span of 13 bases. This CDR3 is 15 amino acids long. The V gene's germline CDR1 is MNHNS and CDR2 SASEGT.

This clone has just a few counts. The chain recombines TRBV11-3 with TRBJ2-7; the match to TRBD2 covers 8 bases. Germline trimming cut 5 bases from V and 4 bases from J; bases unmatched to any gene: 10. The germline gives CDR1 SGHNT, CDR2 YENEEA. The length of the CDR3 is 15 residues. CDR3 sequence: CASSPGDSGMYEQYV. The CDR3 bases are TGTGCCAGCAGCCCCGGCGATAGCGGGATGTACGAGCAGTACGTC.